The following is a TCR beta chain sequence with its context. The clone's antigen remains unknown. Nothing much larger sits one base from this clone, and base qualities are not available. The record originates from a study of blood T cell repertoires in COVID-19 (dated by TCRdb to the early 2020s). In the study overall: The collaborator samples originated in the United States, Italy and Spain and spanned the acute and convalescent phases of COVID-19. The samples were drawn from two sources: the first 160 participants of the ongoing ImmuneRACE study, and 1,200 or so subjects contributed by 6 global collaborators. A de-identified subject ID, COVID-19 status, age in years and sex were almost always included in the sample metadata. The repertoires were made available in a free public database intended to serve as a resource for research on the immune response to SARS-CoV-2. The prospective study material was composed of cDNA or gDNA derived from T cells, B-cell-depleted T cells, or PBMCs. HLA class I and class II types, where available, came from metadata supplied by the sample provider rather than from assay-based typing. Subjects who had been exposed to COVID-19, were actively infected with it, or had recovered from it provided the deeply sampled blood TCRbeta repertoires that made up the dataset. Overall study results and their limits: How much clinical and demographic metadata was included differed by source and by participant, and the metadata was provided uncurated.

The immunoSEQ Assay, a bias-controlled multiplex PCR, was used to amplify TCRbeta CDR3 regions from genomic DNA. Per the authors' processing: The number of nucleated cells in each sample was estimated by amplification of reference gene primers within the assay. To quantify the absolute abundance of each unique TCRbeta CDR3 rearrangement, sequence reads were collapsed and filtered. For each sample, productive Simpson clonality was calculated as the square root of Simpson's diversity index over productive rearrangements. TCRdb took over this immuneACCESS table, retaining in-frame rearrangements with V and J assigned. Such tables are incomplete; in checked studies, under half of the missing clones stem from an unresolved V gene, and the remainder is unexplained. Clone size and the V and J calls come from that table; the DNA yielded D and trimming. In all, the sample holds about 130,000 clones, and approximately 89% of those were seen once. 10% of the sample goes to the ten largest clones.

The collaborating institutions used their own protocols to collect whole blood in K2EDTA tubes. For TCRbeta analysis, collaborators shipped samples as frozen whole blood, isolated PBMCs, or DNA extracted from either of those sample types. CDR1 and CDR2 (MNHNY, SVGAGI) derive from the germline V gene (reference sequence). Trimming at the junction amounts to 0 bases on V and 5 bases on J, and the germline ends lie 10 bases apart. The CDR3 runs 14 amino acids, cysteine and phenylalanine included. Just the 42-base CDR3 DNA is kept, in frame starting at base 1. Sequenced input: peripheral blood. The TCR originated in a man aged 50-60 years with acute or convalescent COVID-19. The V gene is TRBV6-6 and the J gene is TRBJ1-1, with no reliable assignment of the D segment. CDR3 region: CASSYSMSRTEAFF. The DNA sequence follows: TGTGCCAGCAGTTACTCGATGTCTCGGACTGAAGCTTTCTTT.